What follows is one T cell receptor (beta chain) and its context. What it binds is not known. The sample comes from a study of T cell responses to AZD1222 COVID-19 vaccine. The assay was immunoSEQ multiplex PCR, and TCRdb's table has in-frame clones only and misses some. The data hold 90,000 to 130,000 clones, with roughly 93% observed a single time. Study findings and constraints: The number of AZD1222 recipients seropositive at baseline was only five or six. Clonal diversity was possibly underestimated, and white British individuals and females predominated among donors. CD4 TCRs associated with vaccination spanned spike, dominating at 160-218 and 743-854.

V shed 5 bases and J shed 1 base, with 10 bases lying between them. This CDR3 has 14 amino acids. Germline-derived CDR1 and CDR2 are SGHVS and FNYEAQ. Pooled in the analysis were second doses at about 4 or about 12 weeks. The sample was peripheral blood, taken 28 days after the second AZD1222 dose. This clonotype originated in an adult who received the AZD1222 COVID-19 vaccine. This chain links TRBV7-6 with TRBJ2-3; weak D call: TRBD2 (6 bases). The CDR3 DNA reads TGTGCCAGCAGCCGATCTAGCGGCACAGATACGCAGTATTTT. Translating gives CASSRSSGTDTQYF.